A selection of T cell receptor beta chains follows, all from one sample in a study of a mutant IDH1 vaccine in newly diagnosed glioma. The method was immunoSEQ multiplex PCR; TCRdb's version includes in-frame clones alone and lacks a portion of them. The profile shows 50,000 or so clones, roughly 88% of them singletons. Sequenced here: PBMCs, sampled from a glioma patient treated with radiotherapy, temozolomide or both. These receptor sequences come from a man aged 35 to 55 with glioma. CDR3s include the opening cysteine and the closing phenylalanine or tryptophan. A D gene is named only where the DNA matches it firmly. The size of a clone is reported for some rows only, either as once, few or many, or as a class for expanded clones.

clone_size	j_call	d_call	v_call	cdr3_nt	cdr3_aa
few	TRBJ2-2	TRBD2	TRBV4-2	TGTGCCAGCAGCCCGGTAGCGGGAGCGGGCACCGGGGAGCTGTTTTTT	CASSPVAGAGTGELFF
once	TRBJ1-4	-	TRBV28	TGTGCCAGCAGTCCCCCCGTCCATCAAGAAAAACTGTTTTTT	CASSPPVHQEKLFF
-	TRBJ2-5	-	TRBV18	TGTGCCAGCTCACCACCAATGTACCAAGAGACCCAGTACTTC	CASSPPMYQETQYF
-	TRBJ1-2	-	TRBV7-8	TGTGCCAGCACCTTAGTCGGCACTAACTATGGCTACACCTTC	CASTLVGTNYGYTF
-	TRBJ1-1	-	TRBV14	TGTGCCAGCAGCCCCCGGCGGACTGAAGCTTTCTTT	CASSPRRTEAFF
-	TRBJ2-1	TRBD2	TRBV5-5	TGTGCCAGCAGCTTGGGGAATCACCTAGCGGGAGGTGGGTTCTTC	CASSLGNHLAGGGFF
-	TRBJ2-7	TRBD1	TRBV27	TGTGCCAGCAGTTTACAGGGGGTCCACGAGCAGTACTTC	CASSLQGVHEQYF
-	TRBJ2-5	-	TRBV4-1	TGCGCCAGCAGCGCCCTTGGGGGGGCGATGGAGACCCAGTACTTC	CASSALGGAMETQYF
-	TRBJ2-5	-	TRBV7-9	TGTGCCAGCAGCTTCGGGGAAGAGACCCAGTACTTC	CASSFGEETQYF
few	TRBJ2-2	-	TRBV6-4	TGTGCCAGCAGTGATTGGGTCTGGAACACCGGGGAGCTGTTTTTT	CASSDWVWNTGELFF
-	TRBJ1-1	TRBD1	TRBV11-2	TGTGCCAGCAGCTTCGATTCGACTCGGGACAGCCTTCCGAACACTGAAGCTTTCTTT	CASSFDSTRDSLPNTEAFF
-	TRBJ2-1	-	TRBV13	TGTGCCAGCAGCCTCCTCCCCCTCTACAATGAGCAGTTCTTC	CASSLLPLYNEQFF
-	TRBJ2-3	-	TRBV19	TGTGCCAGTAGCGGGCTAGCAGATACGCAGTATTTT	CASSGLADTQYF
-	TRBJ1-5	-	TRBV7-2	TGTGCCAGCAGCTTACGGGGGGCTGAACAGCCCCAGCATTTT	CASSLRGAEQPQHF
-	TRBJ2-3	-	TRBV13	TGTGCCAGCAGCTTAGGCCGAGTAGAAGATACGCAGTATTTT	CASSLGRVEDTQYF
-	TRBJ2-7	TRBD1	TRBV5-5	TGTGCCAGCAGCAAGTGGACAGGGATCGAGCAGTACTTC	CASSKWTGIEQYF
-	TRBJ2-3	-	TRBV15	TGTGCCACCAGCAGAGATCCACCAGATACGCAGTATTTT	CATSRDPPDTQYF
-	TRBJ2-7	TRBD2	TRBV5-1	TGCGCCAGCAGCTTGGCCGGGGGGACTAGCGGGGTCTACGAGCAGTACTTC	CASSLAGGTSGVYEQYF
-	TRBJ2-7	TRBD1	TRBV4-1	TGCGCCAGCAGCCCTACCTGGTCGACAGGGACGATCGCCTACGAGCAGTACTTC	CASSPTWSTGTIAYEQYF
few	TRBJ1-3	-	TRBV18	TGTGCCAGCTCCCCTCGAGGAGGGTCATCCGTCTCTGGAAACACCATATATTTT	CASSPRGGSSVSGNTIYF
-	TRBJ1-2	-	TRBV21-1	TGTGCCAGCAGCAACTTAGAGGGGGTAGATGGCTACACCTTC	CASSNLEGVDGYTF
-	TRBJ2-2	-	TRBV11-2	TGTGCCAGCAGCTTACCGGTGGGCACCGGGGAGCTGTTTTTT	CASSLPVGTGELFF
-	TRBJ2-5	-	TRBV7-2	TGTGCCAGCAGCATTAACAGGGTGGAGACCCAGTACTTC	CASSINRVETQYF
-	TRBJ2-7	TRBD1	TRBV9	TGTGCCAGCAGCGTGCGGGACAGGGGGCTCGAGCAGTACTTC	CASSVRDRGLEQYF
-	TRBJ1-1	-	TRBV14	TGTGCCAGCAGCCAAGTCCCGGGAGGGAACACTGAAGCTTTCTTT	CASSQVPGGNTEAFF
-	TRBJ1-4	TRBD1	TRBV7-2	TGTGCCAGCAGCTTAGTAAGGGCAGGGGGAAGGGAAAAACTGTTTTTT	CASSLVRAGGREKLFF
few	TRBJ1-1	-	TRBV7-3	TGTGCCAGCAGCTTCCCCCGGGCGGCAGTTCTTGAAGCTTTCTTT	CASSFPRAAVLEAFF